This is a list of T cell receptor beta chains from one sample in a study of blood T cell repertoires in COVID-19. Only in-frame clones appear in the TCRdb table, and some are missing; sequencing was by immunoSEQ multiplex PCR. The sample contains some 100,000 clones, around 88% of which appear only once. The specimen was peripheral blood. The receptor set was obtained from a human donor with acute or convalescent COVID-19. The donor label of this sample is uncertain. CDR3s include the opening cysteine and the closing phenylalanine or tryptophan. A D gene is named only where the DNA matches it firmly. The size entry is marked missing in some rows and otherwise reads once, few, many or a size class.

cdr3_length | j_call | clone_size | d_call | v_call | cdr3_aa | cdr3_nt
15 | TRBJ2-1 | NA | TRBD2 | TRBV2 | CASSRLAGRVNEQFF | TGTGCCAGCAGTAGATTAGCGGGAAGAGTTAATGAGCAGTTCTTC
14 | TRBJ2-7 | NA | TRBD1 | TRBV10-1 | CASILDRTQGEQYF | TGCGCCAGCATTCTGGACAGGACTCAAGGCGAGCAGTACTTC
14 | TRBJ2-3 | NA | NA | TRBV6-5 | CASSYSITGDTQYF | TGTGCCAGCAGTTACTCAATTACTGGAGATACGCAGTATTTT
15 | TRBJ1-1 | NA | NA | TRBV25-1 | CASSDELGGGTEAFF | TGTGCCAGCAGTGACGAACTGGGGGGAGGGACTGAAGCTTTCTTT
15 | TRBJ1-2 | NA | TRBD1 | TRBV19 | CASNSPGQGGYGYTF | TGTGCCAGTAATTCACCGGGACAGGGAGGCTATGGCTACACCTTC
13 | TRBJ1-2 | NA | NA | TRBV3-1/TRBV3-2 | CASSQTERGGYTF | TGTGCCAGCAGCCAAACCGAACGGGGAGGCTACACCTTC
15 | TRBJ2-7 | once | NA | TRBV27 | CASSLSIYQGYEQYF | TGTGCCAGCAGTTTATCCATCTACCAGGGCTACGAGCAGTACTTC
14 | TRBJ2-7 | NA | NA | TRBV6-2/TRBV6-3 | CASSWGTHGYEQYF | TGTGCCAGCAGTTGGGGCACCCACGGCTACGAGCAGTACTTC
14 | TRBJ1-2 | NA | NA | TRBV5-6 | CASSLGYLQDGYTF | TGTGCCAGCAGCTTGGGGTACTTGCAGGATGGCTACACCTTC
16 | TRBJ2-2 | NA | TRBD1 | TRBV6-1 | CASSDDRAANTGELFF | TGTGCCAGCAGTGATGACAGGGCCGCGAACACCGGGGAGCTGTTTTTT
16 | TRBJ2-1 | NA | TRBD2 | TRBV28 | CASRRGLAGGENEQFF | TGTGCCAGCAGGAGAGGACTAGCGGGGGGAGAGAATGAGCAGTTCTTC
15 | TRBJ2-7 | NA | TRBD1 | TRBV19 | CASSSVGTVSYEQYF | TGTGCCAGTAGTAGCGTAGGGACAGTCTCCTACGAGCAGTACTTC
15 | TRBJ2-2 | NA | NA | TRBV6-5 | CASKLFGVAAGELFF | TGTGCCAGTAAACTGTTCGGGGTTGCCGCCGGGGAGCTGTTTTTT
12 | TRBJ2-7 | NA | NA | TRBV28 | CASSLRGSEQYF | TGTGCCAGCAGTTTACGGGGATCCGAGCAGTACTTC
12 | TRBJ1-1 | NA | NA | TRBV6-6 | CASRTGNTEAFF | TGTGCCAGCAGAACAGGGAACACTGAAGCTTTCTTT
16 | TRBJ1-1 | NA | NA | TRBV3-1/TRBV3-2 | CASSQGPGSGYAEAFF | TGTGCCAGCAGCCAAGGGCCGGGATCCGGGTATGCTGAAGCTTTCTTT
13 | TRBJ1-5 | NA | NA | TRBV29-1 | CSVEEGGGQPQHF | TGCAGCGTTGAAGAGGGGGGTGGACAGCCCCAGCATTTT